One and the same sample provided the 25 T cell receptor beta chains below, sequenced in a study of identical twins listed by TCRdb under 2016. The library came from 5' RACE. The run used an Illumina HiSeq 2000. TCRdb handled the public reads itself, with Q25 trimming in fastp and clone calling in MiXCR, and kept productive beta chains. Duplicate CDR3 protein sequences are folded into a single record with the most common DNA and genes. In this sample the table shows fewer than 900,000 distinct CDR3 sequences, 21% of which occur a single time. The ten largest clones capture about 4.5% of the sample. This sample was shared with a second study, whose subject was T cells expressing NK-cell markers.

The sample taken for sequencing was PBMCs. All receptors come from a woman in her late teens or twenties in good health.

This rearrangement joins TRBV12-3 or TRBV12-4 to TRBJ2-1; 11 bases are a match to TRBD1. Unmatched junction bases numbered 7, after V lost 3 bases and J lost 9 bases. This CDR3 comprises 15 residues. CDR3 nucleotide sequence: TGTGCCAGCAGTTTTACAGGACAGGGGGCGGGTGAGCAGTTCTTC. Protein: CASSFTGQGAGEQFF.

The CDR3 DNA reads TGCGCCAGCAGTAGCGGGAGGGCCGGTTACGAGCAGTACTTC. Protein product: CASSSGRAGYEQYF. This rearrangement joins TRBV4-3 to TRBJ2-7, with TRBD2 identical over 11 bases. Trimming removed 6 bases from V and 4 bases from J; junction bases left unmatched: 5. Germline-derived CDR1 and CDR2 are LGHNA and YSLEER. This CDR3 has 14 amino acids.

This clonotype was observed a few times. The CDR3 DNA reads as TGCAGTGCTAGGGATGGACAGGGGAGAAGAGAGACCCAGTACTTC. Protein product: CSARDGQGRRETQYF. The J gene is TRBJ2-5, the V gene TRBV20-1; TRBD1 matches at 9 bases. Germline CDR1 is DFQATT and CDR2 is SNEGSKA (reference sequence). The CDR3 sequence is 15 residues long. V trimming: 3 bases; J trimming: 4 bases; junction bases outside the gene matches: 9.

This clonotype was observed many times. The J gene is TRBJ2-7, the V gene TRBV5-5, with 13 bases fitting TRBD2. V was pared by 0 bases and J by 1 base, with 4 bases of the junction left unmatched. Germline values: CDR1 SGHKS, CDR2 YYEKEE (reference sequence). The CDR3 sequence is 17 residues long. Here the CDR3 DNA reads TGTGCCAGCAGCTTGGGACTAGCGGGAGGCCTTTCCTACGAGCAGTACTTC. It specifies CASSLGLAGGLSYEQYF.

V is TRBV20-1 and J is TRBJ2-3; 9 nucleotides line up with TRBD2. The CDR3 contains 14 residues. Germline-derived CDR1 and CDR2 are DFQATT and SNEGSKA (reference sequence). The V and J ends lost 4 bases and 5 bases, in that order; junction bases with no gene match: 7. CDR3 in DNA: TGCAGTGCTAAAATTAGCGGGAGAAGAGATACGCAGTATTTT. It specifies CSAKISGRRDTQYF.

V is TRBV3-1 and J is TRBJ2-1, with a tentative D call TRBD2 (5 bases). This CDR3 is 16 amino acids long. Germline loops: CDR1 LGHDT, CDR2 YNNKEL (reference sequence). V was cut by 6 bases and J by 0 bases, with 15 bases left in between. For the CDR3, the DNA is TGTGCCAGCAGTCAATCTATAGCGAGCTCCTACAATGAGCAGTTCTTC. This translates into CASSQSIASSYNEQFF.

This clonotype has more than one count but fewer than ten. This sequence joins TRBV5-6 and TRBJ2-5, with D perhaps being TRBD1 or TRBD2 (5 bases each). The CDR3 spans 14 residues. The germline V and J ends were trimmed by 4 bases and 7 bases, with 17 bases remaining between them. Germline V gene sequence: CDR1 SGHDT, CDR2 YYEEEE. The CDR3 bases are TGTGCCAGCAGCGTCGACAGCCCCCGGGGGACCCAGTACTTC. Its protein product is CASSVDSPRGTQYF.

This chain connects TRBV7-2 to TRBJ2-7; D possibly corresponds to TRBD1 (6 bases). CDR3 length: 13 residues. CDR1 and CDR2 (germline): SGHTA, FQGNSA. V lost 9 bases and J 0 bases, leaving 12 bases between the germline ends. CDR3 nucleotides: TGTGCCAGGACAACGGACAGCTCCTACGAGCAGTACTTC. Protein: CARTTDSSYEQYF.

This clonotype has only a few counts. V usage is TRBV27 and J usage is TRBJ2-7; 7 nucleotides line up with TRBD1. This CDR3 spans 16 amino acids. The V gene's germline CDR1 is MNHEY and CDR2 SMNVEV (reference sequence). Trimming removed 2 bases from V and 0 bases from J; junction bases left unmatched: 7. CDR3 bases: TGTGCCAGCAGTTTAAGACCATGGGACAGCTCCTACGAGCAGTACTTC. Translated: CASSLRPWDSSYEQYF.

The V gene is TRBV3-1, the J gene TRBJ2-1; the D gene could be TRBD1 or TRBD2 (6 bases each). Trimming cost V 5 bases and J 9 bases, with 26 bases left between them. This CDR3 spans 17 amino acids. Germline V gives CDR1 LGHDT, CDR2 YNNKEL (reference sequence). CDR3 residues: CASSKEVPGAPGSEQFF. The CDR3 region has the DNA TGTGCCAGCAGCAAGGAGGTACCGGGGGCACCTGGTAGTGAGCAGTTCTTC.

The V call is TRBV20-1, the J call TRBJ2-7, with a weak D call TRBD2 (7 bases). Germline lookup yields CDR1 DFQATT and CDR2 SNEGSKA (reference sequence). The length of the CDR3 is 14 residues. The germline V and J ends were trimmed by 6 bases and 6 bases, with 21 bases remaining between them. CDR3 protein: CSAARSGGPGEQYF. The CDR3 nucleotides are TGCAGTGCCGCTAGATCGGGGGGCCCAGGCGAGCAGTACTTC.

This clonotype was detected only a few times. This chain joins TRBV10-3 and TRBJ1-1; D is uncertain. CDR1 and CDR2 (germline): ENHRY, SYGVKD. Trimming removed 4 bases at V and 1 base at J, with 7 bases between. CDR3 size: 13 residues. The CDR3 loop is CAISATANTEAFF. Here the CDR3 DNA reads TGTGCCATCAGTGCAACGGCGAACACTGAAGCTTTCTTT.

The V and J genes are TRBV12-3 or TRBV12-4 and TRBJ1-1; D gene unclear. The V gene lost 3 bases and the J gene lost 1 base, with 9 bases spanning the gap. The CDR3 extends over 14 amino acids. Here the CDR3 reads CASSLGIGNTEAFF. The CDR3 DNA follows: TGTGCCAGCAGTTTGGGGATCGGGAACACTGAAGCTTTCTTT.

The chain recombines TRBV12-3 or TRBV12-4 with TRBJ1-2; D remains unclear. Trimming took off 6 bases at V and 1 base at J, with 21 bases between the two ends. The CDR3 is 17 residues long. CDR3: CASRPGKALNINYGYTF. In DNA, the CDR3 is TGTGCCAGCAGGCCGGGGAAAGCCCTAAATATTAACTATGGCTACACCTTC.

At least ten counts were recorded for this clonotype. The V and J genes are TRBV12-3 or TRBV12-4 and TRBJ2-4, with D tentatively TRBD2 (6 bases). Trimming stripped 4 bases from V and 6 bases from J, with 19 bases between. This CDR3 is 16 amino acids long. The CDR3 DNA reads TGTGCCAGCAGTTCCTCGGGACTCGGGATCATAAACATTCAGTACTTC. The encoded protein is CASSSSGLGIINIQYF.

The rearrangement links TRBV6-1 to TRBJ2-5; 9 positions agree with TRBD2. This CDR3 has 17 residues. Trimming removed 6 bases from V and 5 bases from J; junction bases left unmatched: 16. Germline V gives CDR1 MNHNS, CDR2 SASEGT. The CDR3 nucleotides are TGTGCCAGCAGCCTGCGTCTAGCGGGGAGCCCCTGGGAGACCCAGTACTTC. Protein sequence: CASSLRLAGSPWETQYF.

The chain links TRBV15 to TRBJ2-3; a weak D match, TRBD1 (5 bases). Trimming stripped 2 bases from V and 2 bases from J, with 11 bases between. Germline V gene lookup returns CDR1 LNHNV and CDR2 YYDKDF (reference sequence). CDR3 length: 15 amino acids. In DNA, the CDR3 is TGTGCCACCAGCAGAATAGACAGAGACACAGATACGCAGTATTTT. It is translated as CATSRIDRDTDTQYF.

V is TRBV9 and J is TRBJ2-1; the D gene is possibly TRBD1 (5 bases). The CDR3 consists of 15 residues. Germline V gene sequence: CDR1 SGDLS, CDR2 YYNGEE. V shed 2 bases and J shed 4 bases, with 13 bases lying between them. CDR3 bases: TGTGCCAGCAGCGTCAGGGCTCAGACTTACAATGAGCAGTTCTTC. Its protein product is CASSVRAQTYNEQFF.

In its sample, this clonotype was seen a few times. The chain employs TRBV6-5 and TRBJ2-3, with a weak D call TRBD1 (6 bases). This CDR3 comprises 13 residues. V was cut by 0 bases and J by 14 bases, with 15 bases left in between. Per the germline V gene, CDR1 is MNHEY and CDR2 is SVGAGI. In DNA, the CDR3 is TGTGCCAGCAGTTACTCGGGGGACACCCGGACGTATTTT. It specifies CASSYSGDTRTYF.

This clonotype was counted only a few times. The V gene is TRBV10-1, the J gene TRBJ2-2; D not certain. V was pared by 1 base and J by 7 bases, with 7 bases between. This CDR3 comprises 13 residues. Per germline, CDR1 WNHNN and CDR2 SYGVQD (reference sequence). CDR3 coding DNA: TGCGCCAGCAGTGAGTTGCTAATCGGGGAGCTGTTTTTT. Protein sequence: CASSELLIGELFF.

In this sample, this clonotype turned up many times. This chain links TRBV4-1 with TRBJ2-5; D uncertain. This CDR3 contains 13 residues. Per the germline V gene, CDR1 is MGHRA and CDR2 is YSYEKL. V dropped 0 bases and J dropped 7 bases, with 9 bases sitting between them. The CDR3 here is CASSQDDRGTQYF. Written as DNA, the CDR3 is TGCGCCAGCAGCCAAGACGACCGTGGGACCCAGTACTTC.

On this clonotype itself: One end of the junction does not line up with germline, which may come from a read error. The genes are TRBV5-1 and TRBJ2-3; 8 bases match TRBD2. The germline V gene has CDR1 SGHRS and CDR2 YFSETQ. The CDR3 has 15 amino acids. The CDR3 nucleotides are TGCGCCAACAGCTCCAATAGCGGGATTGGTGATACGCAGTATTTT. Translation: CANSSNSGIGDTQYF. Supplemented by reference TRBV5-1 and TRBJ2-3, the full variable domain reads KAGVTQTPRYLIKTRGQQVTLSCSPISGHRSVSWYQQTPGQGLQFLFEYFSETQRNKGNFPGRFSGRQFSNSRSEMNVSTLELGDSALYLCANSSNSGIGDTQYFGPGTRLTVL.

This chain joins TRBV7-8 and TRBJ1-5, with 7 nucleotides matching TRBD1. The CDR3 runs to 14 residues. Losses at the gene ends were 0 bases for V and 6 bases for J; bases not matched to a gene: 2. Germline V gene data show CDR1 as SGHVS and CDR2 as FQNEAQ. In DNA form, the CDR3 reads TGTGCCAGCAGCTTAGCACGACAGGGTCAGCCCCAGCATTTT. This sequence encodes CASSLARQGQPQHF.

This sequence joins TRBV6-2 or TRBV6-3 and TRBJ2-5; D call uncertain. The CDR3 is 15 residues long. The germline gives CDR1 MNHEY, CDR2 SVGEGT. Deletions cut 3 bases from V and 2 bases from J, with 13 bases between. The CDR3 loop is CASSYWRTRQETQYF. CDR3 coding DNA: TGTGCCAGCAGTTATTGGCGGACCCGTCAAGAGACCCAGTACTTC.

The chain employs TRBV10-2 and TRBJ2-3, with 8 bases matching TRBD1. Germline assignment: CDR1 WSHSY and CDR2 SAAADI. Trimming took 7 bases from V and 3 from J; bases not matched to a gene: 3. The CDR3 runs 13 residues. The CDR3 region is CASINRGTDTQYF. The DNA of the CDR3 is TGCGCCAGCATCAACAGGGGGACAGATACGCAGTATTTT.